The 21 T cell receptor beta chains listed next were all sequenced from one sample in a study of cytomegalovirus exposure and HLA in healthy donors. The PCR had 60 Vbeta and 13 Jbeta primers. The table came from immunoSEQ multiplex PCR; TCRdb's copy has only in-frame clones and leaves some out. The listing contains roughly 36,000 clones. Input material: PBMCs. These receptors all come from a woman between 25 and 40 years old in good health and CMV-seropositive.

This chain uses TRBV4-1 with TRBJ2-2; D is possibly TRBD1 (7 bases). Trimming left V 2 bases short and J 4 bases short, with 14 bases between. Germline assignment: CDR1 MGHRA and CDR2 YSYEKL. The CDR3 consists of 16 residues. In DNA, the CDR3 is TGCGCCAGCAGCCAATTCAACAGGGGAGGCACCGGGGAGCTGTTTTTT. Its protein is CASSQFNRGGTGELFF.

This chain links TRBV6-5 with TRBJ1-2; 7 bases line up with TRBD1. Germline CDR1 and CDR2: MNHEY and SVGAGI. V gave up 4 bases and J gave up 4 bases; unmatched junction bases: 6. The CDR3 extends over 14 amino acids. The CDR3 bases are TGTGCCAGCAGTTCAAGGACAGGATTCTATGGCTACACCTTC. Translated, it gives CASSSRTGFYGYTF.

Turning to this clone: The conserved phenylalanine or tryptophan normally closing the CDR3 is absent here, so this likely arose from a read error. Because the CDR3's place on the DNA is in doubt, the DNA is left out and the CDR3 is given as listed by TCRdb. The J gene is TRBJ2-7, the V gene TRBV7-8; the D call in the table, TRBD1, was not verified against the DNA. The CDR3 numbers 12 amino acids, ends counted. Looked up from germline, CDR1 is SGHVS and CDR2 is FQNEAQ. The CDR3 reads CASSSNTGPQSL.

The chain uses TRBV11-3 and TRBJ2-2; a weak D match, TRBD2 (7 bases). Germline lookup yields CDR1 SGHNT and CDR2 YENEEA. There are 17 residues in the CDR3. V shed 2 bases and J shed 5 bases, with 18 bases lying between them. CDR3 loop: CASSLYGGLDSTGELFF. Written as DNA, the CDR3 is TGTGCCAGCAGCTTATACGGGGGGTTGGACAGTACCGGGGAGCTGTTTTTT.

The gene calls are TRBV5-1 and TRBJ1-2; a possible D gene is TRBD1 (6 bases). Per the germline V gene, CDR1 is SGHRS and CDR2 is YFSETQ. The V gene lost 3 bases and the J gene lost 3 bases, with 9 bases spanning the gap. CDR3 length: 13 amino acids. CDR3 amino acids: CASSWEGDYGYTF. DNA of the CDR3: TGCGCCAGCAGCTGGGAGGGGGACTATGGCTACACCTTC.

J is TRBJ1-4 and V is TRBV6-6, with 10 bases fitting TRBD1. CDR3 length: 16 residues. Germline CDR1 and CDR2: MNHNY and SVGAGI (reference sequence). The ends lost 5 bases at V and 2 bases at J; junction bases unmatched: 5. The CDR3 region is CASSRTGGDTNEKLFF. The CDR3 DNA reads TGTGCCAGCAGTCGGACAGGGGGGGACACTAATGAAAAACTGTTTTTT.

This chain connects TRBV6-1 to TRBJ2-7, with unresolved D. The CDR3 totals 13 residues. Deletions cut 2 bases from V and 7 bases from J, with 12 bases between. The germline V gene encodes CDR1 MNHNS and CDR2 SASEGT. The CDR3 spells CASSEIPEEEQYF. CDR3 bases: TGTGCCAGCAGTGAAATCCCCGAGGAGGAGCAGTACTTC.

This sequence joins TRBV5-1 and TRBJ2-5; D gene uncertain. The germline V gene has CDR1 SGHRS and CDR2 YFSETQ. The length of the CDR3 is 14 residues. Between the trimmed V and J ends, which lost 0 bases and 3 bases, there was a span of 9 bases. CDR3 nucleotides: TGCGCCAGCAGCTTGGAAAACAGAGAAGAGACCCAGTACTTC. Encoded protein: CASSLENREETQYF.

The rearrangement uses TRBV11-2 and TRBJ1-4; the D gene is possibly TRBD1 (6 bases). V was cut by 0 bases and J by 8 bases, with 10 bases left in between. The CDR3 loop spans 14 amino acids. Germline CDR1 SGHAT, CDR2 FQNNGV. For the CDR3, the DNA is TGTGCCAGCAGCTTAGAGGGGGCTGAGGAAAAACTGTTTTTT. Amino acid sequence: CASSLEGAEEKLFF.

V usage is TRBV10-3 and J usage is TRBJ1-1; TRBD1 matches at 7 bases. V trimming: 7 bases; J trimming: 2 bases; junction bases outside the gene matches: 10. The CDR3 sequence is 15 residues long. Germline lookup yields CDR1 ENHRY and CDR2 SYGVKD. The CDR3 is CAIKPTGTDNTEAFF. The CDR3 DNA reads TGTGCCATCAAACCCACCGGGACAGATAACACTGAAGCTTTCTTT.

About this clone itself: At the DNA level, this CDR3 is encoded by other sequences in the same sample as well. The chain combines TRBV5-1 with TRBJ2-7; 8 bases fit TRBD1. CDR1 and CDR2 (germline): SGHRS, YFSETQ. The CDR3 has 14 residues. Germline trimming cut 7 bases from V and 2 bases from J; bases unmatched to any gene: 8. CDR3 sequence: CASQVRTGTYEQYF. In DNA, the CDR3 is TGCGCCAGCCAAGTTAGGACAGGGACCTACGAGCAGTACTTC.

Here the CDR3 reads CASSDRASNTEAFF. CDR3 nucleotides: TGTGCCAGCAGTGACAGGGCCTCGAACACTGAAGCTTTCTTT. The rearrangement uses TRBV6-5 and TRBJ1-1; 7 positions agree with TRBD1. V shed 5 bases, J shed 1 base, and the junction held 4 bases outside the gene matches. The CDR3 runs 14 residues. Per germline, CDR1 MNHEY and CDR2 SVGAGI.

The rearrangement links TRBV7-9 to TRBJ2-1; tentative D call: TRBD2 (6 bases). CDR1 is SEHNR and CDR2 is FQNEAQ in the germline V gene (reference sequence). CDR3 length: 13 residues. The V end lost 1 base, the J end lost 10 bases, and 11 bases lay between the germline ends. Here the CDR3 reads CASSLVGGWEQFF. CDR3 bases: TGTGCCAGCAGCTTAGTGGGGGGTTGGGAGCAGTTCTTC.

The J gene is TRBJ1-1, the V gene TRBV5-1, with 8 bases matching TRBD1. The CDR3 is 14 amino acids. Trimming cost V 4 bases and J 6 bases; bases outside gene matches: 8. Per germline, CDR1 SGHRS and CDR2 YFSETQ. CDR3 sequence (DNA): TGCGCCAGCAGCAGGTCACAGGGGGGGCCTGAAGCTTTCTTT. The encoded protein is CASSRSQGGPEAFF.

J is TRBJ2-1 and V is TRBV19, with 9 bases aligning to TRBD1. Trimming took 10 bases from V and 0 from J; bases not matched to a gene: 4. Per the germline V gene, CDR1 is LNHDA and CDR2 is SQIVND (reference sequence). The CDR3 is made up of 14 amino acids. CDR3: CATGTGSSYNEQFF. DNA for the CDR3: TGTGCCACCGGGACAGGGAGCTCCTACAATGAGCAGTTCTTC. Supplemented by reference TRBV19 and TRBJ2-1, the full variable domain reads DGGITQSPKYLFRKEGQNVTLSCEQNLNHDAMYWYRQDPGQGLRLIYYSQIVNDFQKGDIAEGYSVSREKKESFPLTVTSAQKNPTAFYLCATGTGSSYNEQFFGPGTRLTVL.

The chain is built from TRBV6-6 and TRBJ2-5; D gene uncertain. CDR1 is MNHNY, CDR2 SVGAGI, per germline (reference sequence). CDR3 length equals 14 residues. V lost 3 bases, J lost 2 bases, and 10 bases lay in between. The DNA for the CDR3 is TGTGCCAGCAGTTATCTACAGCCACAAGAGACCCAGTACTTC. Its protein product is CASSYLQPQETQYF.

The rearrangement uses TRBV9 and TRBJ2-5; possible D gene TRBD1, 6 bases. The CDR3 is made up of 17 amino acids. Trimming took 2 bases from V and 5 from J, leaving 22 bases between them. The germline V gene has CDR1 SGDLS and CDR2 YYNGEE. In nucleotides, the CDR3 is TGTGCCAGCAGCGTTATACAGGGAACGCCTGGGCTGGAGACCCAGTACTTC. It codes for CASSVIQGTPGLETQYF.

V usage is TRBV2 and J usage is TRBJ2-7; D call uncertain. The germline V gene encodes CDR1 SNHLY and CDR2 FYNNEI. With 5 bases removed from V and 4 bases from J, the gap between germline ends came to 3 bases. The CDR3 has 10 residues. CDR3 nucleotide sequence: TGTGCCAGCAGTTCTTACGAGCAGTACTTC. It codes for CASSSYEQYF.

The chain has TRBV7-9 and TRBJ2-7; TRBD2 matches at 7 bases. The V gene's germline CDR1 is SEHNR and CDR2 FQNEAQ (reference sequence). Trimming removed 10 bases from V and 2 bases from J; junction bases left unmatched: 14. The CDR3 has 15 amino acids. The CDR3 DNA reads TGTGCCATCGCGACTGGGGGGGTCCAAGCCTACGAGCAGTACTTC. Its protein is CAIATGGVQAYEQYF.

This chain links TRBV7-6 with TRBJ2-7; D is perhaps TRBD2 (5 bases). The CDR3 spans 15 residues. Germline loops: CDR1 SGHVS, CDR2 FNYEAQ. V was trimmed by 4 bases and J by 5 bases, leaving 18 bases between them. This CDR3 is CASSSRGRSGDEQYF. The CDR3 DNA is TGTGCCAGCAGCTCCCGTGGGAGATCTGGGGACGAGCAGTACTTC.

The chain recombines TRBV5-1 with TRBJ2-5, with TRBD1 matching 10 bases. Gene TRBJ2-7 matches the end of the DNA better, so the J call may be wrong. There are 16 residues in the CDR3. Germline V gene lookup returns CDR1 SGHRS and CDR2 YFSETQ. CDR3 bases: TGCGCCAGCAGCACGGGACAGGGGACGAGGTCCTACGAGCAGTACTTC. Its protein product is CASSTGQGTRSYEQYF.